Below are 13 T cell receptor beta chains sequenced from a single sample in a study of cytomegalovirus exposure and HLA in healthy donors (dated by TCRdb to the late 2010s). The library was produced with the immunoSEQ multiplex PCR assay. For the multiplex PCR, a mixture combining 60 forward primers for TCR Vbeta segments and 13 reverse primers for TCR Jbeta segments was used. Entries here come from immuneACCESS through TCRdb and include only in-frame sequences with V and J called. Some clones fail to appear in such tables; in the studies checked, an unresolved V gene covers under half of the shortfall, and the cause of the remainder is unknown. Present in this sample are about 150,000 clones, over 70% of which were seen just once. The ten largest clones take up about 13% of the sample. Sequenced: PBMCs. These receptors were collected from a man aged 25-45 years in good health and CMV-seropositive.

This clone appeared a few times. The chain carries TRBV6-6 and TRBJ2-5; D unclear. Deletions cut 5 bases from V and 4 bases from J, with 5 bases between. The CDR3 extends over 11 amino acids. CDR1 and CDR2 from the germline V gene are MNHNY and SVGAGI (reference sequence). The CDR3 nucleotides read TGTGCCAGCAGTCCAGGAGAGACCCAGTACTTC. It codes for CASSPGETQYF.

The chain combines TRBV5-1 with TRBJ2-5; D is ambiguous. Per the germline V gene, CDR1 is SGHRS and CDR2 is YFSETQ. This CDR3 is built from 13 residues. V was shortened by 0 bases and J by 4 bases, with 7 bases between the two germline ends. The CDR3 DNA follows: TGCGCCAGCAGCTTGGATCTCGGAGAGACCCAGTACTTC. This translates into CASSLDLGETQYF.

The CDR3 sequence is CASSNTGVVTEAFF. Here the CDR3 DNA reads TGTGCCAGCAGCAACACAGGTGTGGTCACTGAAGCTTTCTTT. The chain couples TRBV7-9 to TRBJ1-1, with a tentative D call TRBD1 (5 bases). Looked up from germline, CDR1 is SEHNR and CDR2 is FQNEAQ (reference sequence). This CDR3 region has 14 residues. With 5 bases removed from V and 4 bases from J, the gap between germline ends came to 14 bases.

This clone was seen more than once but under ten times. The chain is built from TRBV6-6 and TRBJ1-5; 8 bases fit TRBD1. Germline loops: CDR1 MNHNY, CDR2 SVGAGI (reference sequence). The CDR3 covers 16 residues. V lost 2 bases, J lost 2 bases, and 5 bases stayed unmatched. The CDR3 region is CASSYAGGSGNQPQHF. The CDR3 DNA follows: TGTGCCAGCAGTTACGCAGGGGGCTCGGGCAATCAGCCCCAGCATTTT.

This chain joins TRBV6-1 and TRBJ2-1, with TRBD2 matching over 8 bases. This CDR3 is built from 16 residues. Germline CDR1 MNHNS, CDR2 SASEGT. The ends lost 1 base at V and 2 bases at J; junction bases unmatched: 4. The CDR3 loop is CASSEDLREAYNEQFF. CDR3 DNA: TGTGCCAGCAGTGAAGATCTGCGGGAGGCCTACAATGAGCAGTTCTTC.

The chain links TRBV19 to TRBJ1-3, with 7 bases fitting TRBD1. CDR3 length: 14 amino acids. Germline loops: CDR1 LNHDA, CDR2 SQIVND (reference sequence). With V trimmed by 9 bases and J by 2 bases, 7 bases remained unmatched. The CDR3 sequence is CASKDRVTGNTIYF. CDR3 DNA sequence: TGTGCCAGCAAAGACAGGGTGACTGGAAACACCATATATTTT.

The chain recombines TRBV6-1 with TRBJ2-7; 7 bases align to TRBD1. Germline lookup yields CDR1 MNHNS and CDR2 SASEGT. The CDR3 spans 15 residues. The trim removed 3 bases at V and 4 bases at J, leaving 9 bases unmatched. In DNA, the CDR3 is TGTGCCAGCAGTGAGAGAGGGGGCGTGATTTACGAGCAGTACTTC. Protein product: CASSERGGVIYEQYF.

The CDR3 DNA reads as TGCGCCAGCAGCCCGGGACAGGATCTAGAGACCCAGTACTTC. Translated: CASSPGQDLETQYF. V is TRBV5-1 and J is TRBJ2-5; 8 bases match TRBD1. J was trimmed by 4 bases and V by 4 bases; bases with no gene match: 6. The CDR3 totals 14 residues. CDR1 SGHRS and CDR2 YFSETQ come from the germline V gene.

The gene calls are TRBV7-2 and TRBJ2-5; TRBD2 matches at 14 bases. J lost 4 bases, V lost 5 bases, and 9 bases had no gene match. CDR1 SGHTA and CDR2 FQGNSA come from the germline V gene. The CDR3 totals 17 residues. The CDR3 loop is CASSPFPGLAGGETQYF. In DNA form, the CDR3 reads TGTGCCAGCAGCCCTTTCCCCGGACTAGCGGGAGGAGAGACCCAGTACTTC.

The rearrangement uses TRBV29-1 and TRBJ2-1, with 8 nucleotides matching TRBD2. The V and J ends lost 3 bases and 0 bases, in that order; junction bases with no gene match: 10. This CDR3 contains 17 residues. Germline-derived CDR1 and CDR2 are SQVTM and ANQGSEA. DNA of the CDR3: TGCAGCGTTGATGCCTTTGCTAGCGGGTTCTCCTACAATGAGCAGTTCTTC. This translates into CSVDAFASGFSYNEQFF.

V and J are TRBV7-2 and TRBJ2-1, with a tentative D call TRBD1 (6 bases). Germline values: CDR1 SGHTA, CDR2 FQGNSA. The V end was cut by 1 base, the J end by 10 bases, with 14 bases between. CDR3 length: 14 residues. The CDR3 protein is CASSLGLGGREQFF. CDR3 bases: TGTGCCAGCAGCTTAGGGCTAGGGGGACGCGAGCAGTTCTTC.

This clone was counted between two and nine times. The CDR3 nucleotides are TGTGCCAGTAGTATAGTAGTTACTGAGCAGTTCTTC. Its translation: CASSIVVTEQFF. The chain carries TRBV19 and TRBJ2-1; D call uncertain. CDR3 size: 12 residues. Trimming took off 1 base at V and 9 bases at J, with 7 bases between the two ends. Germline CDR1 is LNHDA and CDR2 is SQIVND (reference sequence).

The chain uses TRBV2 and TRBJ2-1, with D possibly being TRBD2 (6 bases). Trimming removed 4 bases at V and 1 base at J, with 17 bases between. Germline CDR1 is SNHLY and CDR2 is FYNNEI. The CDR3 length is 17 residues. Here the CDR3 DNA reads TGTGCCAGCAGTGGTCACGTTAGCGGACCTTCCTACAATGAGCAGTTCTTC. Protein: CASSGHVSGPSYNEQFF.